Sequencing of this T cell receptor (beta chain) was carried out in a study of blood T cell repertoires in COVID-19. Across the whole study: Samples representing acute and convalescent COVID-19 were sourced from the United States, Italy and Spain.

There are 15 residues in the CDR3. The V end was cut by 7 bases, the J end by 0 bases, with 13 bases between. Germline V gene sequence: CDR1 MDHEN, CDR2 SYDVKM. Produced via immunoSEQ multiplex PCR; TCRdb's table is partial and in-frame only. This sample has about 91,000 clones; about 85% occur once, and the top ten carry 3.5% to 5.5%. This chain connects TRBV28 to TRBJ1-3; D remains ambiguous. The source of this sequence is a man in his 70s with acute or convalescent COVID-19. Material for sequencing was peripheral blood. CDR3 region: CASKPGSSSGNTIYF. Here the CDR3 DNA reads TGTGCCAGCAAGCCGGGGTCGAGCTCTGGAAACACCATATATTTT. The variable domain in full, with the rest retrieved from reference TRBV28 and TRBJ1-3, is DVKVTQSSRYLVKRTGEKVFLECVQDMDHENMFWYRQDPGLGLRLIYFSYDVKMKEKGDIPEGYSVSREKKERFSLILESASTNQTSMYLCASKPGSSSGNTIYFGEGSWLTVV.